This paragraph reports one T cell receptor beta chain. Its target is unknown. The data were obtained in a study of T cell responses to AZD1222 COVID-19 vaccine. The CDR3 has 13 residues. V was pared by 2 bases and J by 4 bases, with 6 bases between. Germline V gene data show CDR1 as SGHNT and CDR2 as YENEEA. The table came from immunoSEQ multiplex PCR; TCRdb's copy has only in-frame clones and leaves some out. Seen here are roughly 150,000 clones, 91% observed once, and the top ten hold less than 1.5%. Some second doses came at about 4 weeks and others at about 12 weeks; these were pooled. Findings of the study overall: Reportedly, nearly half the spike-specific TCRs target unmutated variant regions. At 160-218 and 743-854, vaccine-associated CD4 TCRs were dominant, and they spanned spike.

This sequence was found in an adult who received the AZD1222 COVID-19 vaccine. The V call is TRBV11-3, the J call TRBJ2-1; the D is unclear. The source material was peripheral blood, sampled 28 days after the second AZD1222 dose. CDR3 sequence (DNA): TGTGCCAGCAGCTTATTAGGGTACAATGAGCAGTTCTTC. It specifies CASSLLGYNEQFF.